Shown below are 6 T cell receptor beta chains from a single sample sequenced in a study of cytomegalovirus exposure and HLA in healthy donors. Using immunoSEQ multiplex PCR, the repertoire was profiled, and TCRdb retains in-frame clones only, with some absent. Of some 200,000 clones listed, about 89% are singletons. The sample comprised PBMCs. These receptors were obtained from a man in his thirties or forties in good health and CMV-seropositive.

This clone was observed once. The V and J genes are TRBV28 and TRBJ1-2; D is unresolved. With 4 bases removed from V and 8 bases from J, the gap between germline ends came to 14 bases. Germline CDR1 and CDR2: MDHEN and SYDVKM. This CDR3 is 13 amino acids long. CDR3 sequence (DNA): TGTGCCAGCAGTTCCTCGACGCCCGGAGGCTACACCTTC. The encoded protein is CASSSSTPGGYTF.

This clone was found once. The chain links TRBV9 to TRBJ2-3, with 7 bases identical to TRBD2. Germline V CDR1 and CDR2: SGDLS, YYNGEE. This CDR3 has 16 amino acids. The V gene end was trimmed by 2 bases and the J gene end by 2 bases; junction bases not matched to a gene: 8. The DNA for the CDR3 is TGTGCCAGCAGCGTTGCCGGGACTATAAACACAGATACGCAGTATTTT. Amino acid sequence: CASSVAGTINTDTQYF.

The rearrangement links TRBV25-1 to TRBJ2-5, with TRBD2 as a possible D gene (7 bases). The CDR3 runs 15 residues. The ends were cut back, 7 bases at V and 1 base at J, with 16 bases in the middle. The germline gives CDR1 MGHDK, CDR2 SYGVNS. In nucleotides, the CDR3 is TGTGCCAGCACACGACTAGGGGGGGCCCAAGAGACCCAGTACTTC. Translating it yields CASTRLGGAQETQYF. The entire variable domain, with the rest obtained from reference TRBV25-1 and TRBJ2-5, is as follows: EADIYQTPRYLVIGTGKKITLECSQTMGHDKMYWYQQDPGMELHLIHYSYGVNSTEKGDLSSESTVSRIRTEHFPLTLESARPSHTSQYLCASTRLGGAQETQYFGPGTRLLVL.

The CDR3 DNA reads TGTGCCTGGAGCGCTGGACAGGGTAATTCACCCCTCCACTTT. Amino acid sequence: CAWSAGQGNSPLHF. The chain is built from TRBV30 and TRBJ1-6, with 8 bases aligning to TRBD1. The CDR3 has 14 amino acids. The V gene end was trimmed by 3 bases and the J gene end by 6 bases; junction bases not matched to a gene: 4. The V gene's germline CDR1 is GTSNPN and CDR2 SVGIG (reference sequence).

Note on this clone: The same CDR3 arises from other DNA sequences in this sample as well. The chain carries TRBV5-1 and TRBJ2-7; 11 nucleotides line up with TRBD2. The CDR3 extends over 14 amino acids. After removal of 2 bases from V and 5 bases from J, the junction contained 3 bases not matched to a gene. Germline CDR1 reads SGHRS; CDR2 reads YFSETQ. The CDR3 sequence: CASSFSLAGDEQYF. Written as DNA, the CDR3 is TGCGCCAGCAGCTTCTCACTAGCGGGGGACGAGCAGTACTTC.

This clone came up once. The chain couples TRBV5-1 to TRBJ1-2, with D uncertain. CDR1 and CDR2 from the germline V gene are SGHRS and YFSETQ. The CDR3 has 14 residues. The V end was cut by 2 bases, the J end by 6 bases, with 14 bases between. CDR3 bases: TGCGCCAGCAGCTTACCGGGAATTCAGCATGGCTACACCTTC. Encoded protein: CASSLPGIQHGYTF. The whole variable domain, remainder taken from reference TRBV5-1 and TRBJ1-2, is KAGVTQTPRYLIKTRGQQVTLSCSPISGHRSVSWYQQTPGQGLQFLFEYFSETQRNKGNFPGRFSGRQFSNSRSEMNVSTLELGDSALYLCASSLPGIQHGYTFGSGTRLTVV.